These 17 T cell receptor beta chains originate from one sample sequenced in a study of shared clonotypes between healthy human individuals. The protocol was immunoSEQ multiplex PCR, while the TCRdb copy is restricted to in-frame clones and leaves out a portion. This sample yields around 2.3 million clones, of which approximately 96% are seen a single time; more than 0.1% belongs to the top ten. The specimen sequenced was naive CD4+ T cells sorted from blood. Subset indicated: CD45RA+ positively selected. Receptor source: a man aged 18 to 30 in good health.

The rearrangement joins TRBV15 to TRBJ1-6; 9 bases fit TRBD1. The length of the CDR3 is 18 residues. In germline, CDR1 is LNHNV, CDR2 YYDKDF (reference sequence). Trimming removed 2 bases from V and 0 bases from J; junction bases left unmatched: 5. As DNA, the CDR3 is TGTGCCACCAGCAGATCCGGGACAGGGATCTCCTATAATTCACCCCTCCACTTT. It translates to CATSRSGTGISYNSPLHF. Looking up the rest from reference TRBV15 and TRBJ1-6 gives the full variable domain: DAMVIQNPRYQVTQFGKPVTLSCSQTLNHNVMYWYQQKSSQAPKLLFHYYDKDFNNEADTPDNFQSRRPNTSFCFLDIRSPGLGDTAMYLCATSRSGTGISYNSPLHFGNGTRLTVT.

Turning to this clone: The identical CDR3 is also encoded by other nucleotide sequences in the sample. This rearrangement joins TRBV10-1 to TRBJ2-2; D perhaps matches TRBD2 (6 bases). The germline gives CDR1 WNHNN, CDR2 SYGVQD (reference sequence). The CDR3 has 13 residues. Trimming removed 5 bases at V and 4 bases at J, with 8 bases between. The CDR3: CASSPGGTGELFF. CDR3 bases: TGCGCCAGCAGTCCCGGGGGCACCGGGGAGCTGTTTTTT.

Regarding this clone: The same CDR3 also results from other DNA sequences found in this sample. The chain links TRBV6-5 to TRBJ1-1; no clear D gene. The germline V gene has CDR1 MNHEY and CDR2 SVGAGI. The CDR3 totals 13 residues. The V end was cut by 2 bases, the J end by 5 bases, with 9 bases between. Here the CDR3 reads CASSYPGGTEAFF. CDR3 nucleotide sequence: TGTGCCAGCAGTTACCCGGGCGGGACTGAAGCTTTCTTT.

The gene calls are TRBV7-9 and TRBJ2-7; D perhaps matches TRBD1 (6 bases). V was clipped by 0 bases and J by 0 bases, with 12 bases between them. The CDR3 length is 16 residues. Germline lookup yields CDR1 SEHNR and CDR2 FQNEAQ (reference sequence). The CDR3 loop is CASSLAGNRASYEQYF. The CDR3, as DNA: TGTGCCAGCAGCTTAGCGGGAAACAGGGCCTCCTACGAGCAGTACTTC. Drawing the rest from reference TRBV7-9 and TRBJ2-7, the complete variable domain is DTGVSQNPRHKITKRGQNVTFRCDPISEHNRLYWYRQTLGQGPEFLTYFQNEAQLEKSRLLSDRFSAERPKGSFSTLEIQRTEQGDSAMYLCASSLAGNRASYEQYFGPGTRLTVT.

The chain has TRBV7-8 and TRBJ2-7; D might be TRBD1 (6 bases). Germline V gives CDR1 SGHVS, CDR2 FQNEAQ. This CDR3 contains 13 residues. V was trimmed by 6 bases and J by 10 bases, leaving 19 bases between them. CDR3 amino acids: CASSPGHLEFQYF. In DNA, the CDR3 is TGTGCCAGCAGTCCGGGACACCTTGAGTTTCAGTACTTC.

This clone appeared once. This rearrangement joins TRBV6-4 to TRBJ2-3; the D gene is possibly TRBD2 (5 bases). Germline V gives CDR1 MRHNA, CDR2 SNTAGT. V gave up 5 bases and J gave up 1 base, with 10 bases separating them. This CDR3 contains 14 residues. The CDR3: CASSRGPGTDTQYF. CDR3 sequence (DNA): TGTGCCAGCAGTCGAGGGCCGGGCACAGATACGCAGTATTTT.

V is TRBV11-2 and J is TRBJ2-7, with D perhaps assigned TRBD1 or TRBD2 (5 bases each). The CDR3 loop spans 12 amino acids. Deletions cut 0 bases from V and 9 bases from J, with 9 bases between. Germline lookup yields CDR1 SGHAT and CDR2 FQNNGV. CDR3 DNA sequence: TGTGCCAGCAGCTTAGAGGTGGGACGGCAGTACTTC. Protein: CASSLEVGRQYF.

The V gene is TRBV5-6, the J gene TRBJ2-1; TRBD1 matches 7 bases. CDR1 SGHDT and CDR2 YYEEEE come from the germline V gene. The CDR3 length is 17 residues. Germline trimming cut 1 base from V and 0 bases from J; bases unmatched to any gene: 7. The CDR3 coding sequence is TGTGCCAGCAGCTTGTACACAGGGGTGGGCTCCTACAATGAGCAGTTCTTC. It is translated as CASSLYTGVGSYNEQFF.

This sequence joins TRBV11-3 and TRBJ2-5, with a possible D match to TRBD2 (5 bases). Germline CDR1 reads SGHNT; CDR2 reads YENEEA. There are 12 residues in the CDR3. Trimming shortened V by 5 bases and J by 4 bases, and 8 bases separated the two germline ends. The CDR3 nucleotides are TGTGCCAGCAGCCCGGGGAGAGAGACCCAGTACTTC. Translating gives CASSPGRETQYF.

The chain links TRBV11-2 to TRBJ2-3; tentatively, D is TRBD1 (6 bases). Germline loops: CDR1 SGHAT, CDR2 FQNNGV. Trimming took off 4 bases at V and 4 bases at J, with 15 bases between the two ends. The CDR3 is made up of 15 amino acids. CDR3 protein: CASSSQYTGSDTQYF. In DNA, the CDR3 is TGTGCCAGCAGCTCGCAATACACAGGGTCAGATACGCAGTATTTT. Together with reference TRBV11-2 and TRBJ2-3, the CDR3 gives the full variable domain: EAGVAQSPRYKIIEKRQSVAFWCNPISGHATLYWYQQILGQGPKLLIQFQNNGVVDDSQLPKDRFSAERLKGVDSTLKIQPAKLEDSAVYLCASSSQYTGSDTQYFGPGTRLTVL.

The chain carries TRBV7-2 and TRBJ2-2; TRBD2 agrees at 13 bases. CDR3 size: 15 residues. Germline trimming cut 6 bases from V and 6 bases from J; bases unmatched to any gene: 4. CDR1 is SGHTA, CDR2 FQGNSA, per germline. The CDR3: CASRRLAGGAGELFF. The CDR3 nucleotides read TGTGCCAGCAGGCGACTAGCGGGAGGCGCCGGGGAGCTGTTTTTT.

The chain recombines TRBV30 with TRBJ1-3; tentatively, D is TRBD1 (5 bases). The germline CDR1 and CDR2 sequences are GTSNPN and SVGIG (reference sequence). Trimming left V 3 bases short and J 2 bases short, with 11 bases between. This CDR3 region has 14 residues. The CDR3 protein is CAWRDGGAGNTIYF. DNA of the CDR3: TGTGCCTGGAGAGACGGAGGGGCTGGAAACACCATATATTTT.

The V gene is TRBV7-6, the J gene TRBJ2-1, with 8 bases aligning to TRBD2. CDR1 is SGHVS, CDR2 FNYEAQ, per germline. V dropped 1 base and J dropped 6; count of bases not matched to a gene: 2. The CDR3 runs to 14 residues. The CDR3 sequence is CASSLVGTSNEQFF. The CDR3 DNA sequence: TGTGCCAGCAGCTTAGTCGGGACTAGCAATGAGCAGTTCTTC.

This rearrangement joins TRBV7-9 to TRBJ1-1; D remains unclear. V lost 2 bases and J lost 4, with 11 bases in between. Germline values: CDR1 SEHNR, CDR2 FQNEAQ (reference sequence). CDR3 length: 14 amino acids. In DNA, the CDR3 is TGTGCCAGCAGCTTAATCGGTTCGAGCACTGAAGCTTTCTTT. Translated: CASSLIGSSTEAFF.

The chain is built from TRBV27 and TRBJ1-1, with TRBD1 matching over 8 bases. The CDR3 totals 14 residues. Trimming took 3 bases from V and 6 from J; bases not matched to a gene: 6. Per germline, CDR1 MNHEY and CDR2 SMNVEV (reference sequence). In DNA form, the CDR3 reads TGTGCCAGCAGTTTCACAGGGGGAGGGCCTGAAGCTTTCTTT. Its translation: CASSFTGGGPEAFF.

The CDR3 loop is CASSLRWTGITEAFF. The CDR3 nucleotides read TGTGCCAGCAGCTTAAGATGGACAGGGATCACTGAAGCTTTCTTT. The chain uses TRBV6-1 and TRBJ1-1; TRBD1 matches 8 bases. From germline, CDR1 is MNHNS and CDR2 SASEGT. This CDR3 spans 15 amino acids. V shed 6 bases and J 4 bases; nucleotides not matched to a gene: 10.

Remarks on this clone: This specimen includes other DNA sequences encoding the same CDR3. The J gene is TRBJ2-3, the V gene TRBV7-9, with unresolved D. The germline CDR1 and CDR2 sequences are SEHNR and FQNEAQ (reference sequence). The CDR3 spans 11 residues. V was pared by 3 bases and J by 5 bases, with 3 bases between. This chain's CDR3 is CASSFEDTQYF. The CDR3 DNA reads TGTGCCAGCAGCTTTGAAGATACGCAGTATTTT.